This T cell receptor (beta chain) was obtained from a study of blood T cell repertoires in COVID-19. Overall study context: Both acute and convalescent COVID-19 samples were obtained from the United States, Italy and Spain. From T cells, B-cell-depleted T cells, or PBMCs came the material, which was cDNA or gDNA.

The sample holds many counts of this clone. In the authors' workflow: Amplifying reference gene primers gave estimates of nucleated cell counts. Only in-frame clones appear in the TCRdb table, and some are missing; sequencing was by immunoSEQ multiplex PCR. The D gene and trimming were derived from the DNA, and the V and J assignments and clone size from that table. The data contain over 200,000 clones, 80% of them singletons. Trimming took 4 bases from V and 9 from J, leaving 4 bases between them. CDR1 is MNHEY, CDR2 SVGAGI, per germline. This CDR3 is built from 11 residues. The chain couples TRBV6-5 to TRBJ1-6; D is undetermined. The material sequenced was peripheral blood. The clonotype originates from a human donor in a cohort sampled during active COVID-19. CDR3 sequence (DNA): TGTGCCAGCAGTTCCGGTTCACCCCTCCACTTT. The encoded protein is CASSSGSPLHF.